Here is one TCR beta chain with its context. This clone showed up just a few times. What antigen it recognizes has not been identified. Qualities for individual bases were not recorded, and no much larger clone is one base off. The data belong to a study of cytomegalovirus exposure and HLA in healthy donors (dated by TCRdb to between 2016 and 2019). For the study in its entirety: An earlier analysis of 587 of the donors reported 276 Gb of sequence data and around 110 million unique TCR beta sequences from some 180 million T cells. All discovery cohort repertoires had been generated on a single sequencing platform. Rather than using new phenotypic data, the later analysis identified candidate immune exposures from TCR beta sequences and from how often those sequences occurred across donors. The number of typed donors differed by locus: about 620-640 for A, B, C, DRB1 and DQB1; 500 to 550 for DQA1; approximately 610 for DPA1; and some 430 for DPB1. The study was designed to test whether signatures of past pathogen exposure could be identified by cataloging public T cell receptors. Both class I and class II loci were covered by HLA typing, at four-digit resolution. Donor age, sex, ethnicity and CMV serostatus were compiled alongside the repertoire data. A separate validation cohort of about 110 different subjects was used in addition to the roughly 620-subject first cohort. High-throughput TCR immunosequencing, statistical association of individual TCRs with disease status, and machine learning were combined to predict cytomegalovirus infection status. Across some 400 genotyped donors of the cohort, an average of about 220,000 unique TCR beta nucleotide sequences per donor were sequenced, and 15% to 20% of those sequences were non-productive. Roughly 300 gigabases of sequencing data and tens of millions of unique TCR sequences were included in an early release covering roughly 700 HLA-typed donors. To decide whether each TCR beta V gene segment behaved as functional or pseudogenic, an earlier analysis of some 600 of the donors relied on high-throughput TCR beta sequencing. In a later genetic analysis, genome-wide SNP genotypes for about 55% of the 666 donors were used, and that subset was treated as a discovery cohort. Among the roughly 410 genotyped donors, 75% to 90% belonged to the genetic ancestry cluster associated with self-reported Caucasian donors. A later analysis re-examined previously published TCR beta repertoires from roughly 650 donors and added high-resolution HLA genotyping to investigate patterns of TCR occurrence. Several DR-DQ haplotypes were treated as single units for association and clustering because of strong linkage in the cohort. The T cell repertoires of about 700 subjects were profiled by immunosequencing and related to cytomegalovirus serostatus.

The cohort consisted of some 670 healthy bone marrow donors. At the time of sampling, every cohort member was nominally healthy, though immune exposures that went unrecorded were likely present. The donor tested CMV seronegative, placing the donor among the approximately 360 seronegative members of the cohort. Every donor gave a peripheral blood sample, and the peripheral blood mononuclear cells from that sample were used for TCR beta sequencing. The Qiagen DNeasy Blood Extraction Kit was used to extract genomic DNA from the blood cell samples. On the study overall, not on this receptor specifically: The only immune exposure information available for the cohort was CMV serostatus. In a later genetic analysis, a missense DCLRE1C variant was associated with V-gene and J-gene trimming of TCR beta chains, and the association was replicated in an independent cohort. Because counts were too low, fewer than 20 rarely observed V segments, including chromosome 9 orphons, were excluded from the earlier analysis of 587 of the donors. In both the original and validation cohorts, the classifier was reported to diagnose cytomegalovirus status with high specificity and sensitivity. It was suggested by the authors that the approach could potentially be generalized to other disease states and immunological phenotypes. A further reported finding was that TCR beta sequences accurately predicted the HLA-A and HLA-B alleles for most subjects in the first cohort. In an earlier analysis of 450 to 750 of the donors, most TCR beta V segments appeared in productive rearrangements about 90% or about 30% of the time, broadly matching IMGT annotations. Most TCR sequences were observed very rarely across donors, whereas some public TCRs were present in many individuals. According to a later analysis, most CMV-associated TCR beta chains appeared to be HLA-restricted, and the HLA associations seemed to be driven largely by CMV exposure. In a later analysis, HLA-associated TCR beta chains showed more clonal expansion and lower generation probabilities than non-associated chains that were equally common. A later analysis found that TCR association rates varied across HLA loci, with DRB1 alleles showing the most associated TCRs and HLA-C alleles the fewest. Because some donors lacked HLA typing at each locus, the association tests relied only on the typed subset. The cohort was sequenced for TCR beta chains only, and without alpha or paired-chain data the features that could be detected were limited. The 87-base-pair reads could not distinguish some IMGT-functional V segments, including TRBV6-2 and TRBV6-3, so those segments were excluded. A cluster of highly shared sequence variants was judged likely to represent a technical artifact of the sequencing pipeline. Presence/absence analyses assumed roughly uniform sequencing depth across donors, an assumption that may not hold. Correlated functional status among segregating V segments might reflect linkage disequilibrium, but an unknown experimental factor could not be ruled out. The study gave a list of about 150 TCR beta chains associated with cytomegalovirus. Specific HLA alleles were associated with 16,951 TCR beta sequences at a false discovery rate of 0.05 in a later analysis. In vitro tests confirmed that a few of the cytomegalovirus-associated TCR beta chains recognize cytomegalovirus antigens. Several of the top co-occurrence clusters appeared to be linked to parvovirus B19, influenza, CMV and Epstein-Barr virus, according to a later analysis. When HLA alleles, especially DR and DQ, strongly co-occurred, TCR associations were difficult to assign to individual alleles. Compared with the roughly 700-donor mean, donors in an Asian-associated ancestry cluster had fewer N-insertions in productive TCRs, according to a later genetic analysis.

Receptors were amplified or captured by the immunoSEQ multiplex PCR assay. For the multiplex PCR, a mixture combining 60 forward primers for TCR Vbeta segments and 13 reverse primers for TCR Jbeta segments was used. The CDR3 region of rearranged TCR beta genes was amplified from genomic DNA with a multiplex PCR assay. On the Illumina HiSeq System, the amplified TCR beta libraries were sequenced as 87-base-pair reads. The paper's processing steps were these. A later analysis counted about 80 million unique TCR beta chains across the 666 repertoires, and roughly 10 million of these chains were shared by at least two donors. Raw reads were error-corrected and collapsed into unique sequences by a nearest-neighbor algorithm in which closely related sequences were merged to remove PCR and sequencing errors. CDR3 sequences were aligned to IMGT reference sequences to assign V, D and J gene segments. Each retained sequence needed at least a six-nucleotide match to both a V gene segment and a J gene segment. Rearrangements were classified as productive when the CDR3 lacked stop codons and remained in frame with V and J, and all other rearrangements were classified as non-productive. Following IMGT convention, CDR3 was defined as the stretch from the second conserved V-encoded cysteine to the conserved J-encoded phenylalanine. The earlier analysis of roughly 590 of the donors excluded any sequence lacking an unambiguous match to a single V gene segment. An earlier analysis of a few hundred of the donors called V segments functional above 56.7% productive rearrangements and segregating when the between-donor standard deviation exceeded 5%. A statistical classification framework was developed to diagnose cytomegalovirus status using the catalog of TCR beta chain sequences. A later analysis assigned V and J genes by comparing TCR nucleotide sequences with IMGT/GENE-DB human TR gene sequences. The TCRdist pipeline was used in a later analysis to assign CDR3 sequences and most-parsimonious VDJ recombination scenarios. In a later analysis, each TCR beta chain was defined by its CDR3 amino acid sequence together with its V-gene family, and reads without a unique V-gene family were excluded. As a way to deal with suspected cross-contamination and a sequencing artifact, a later analysis dropped under 600 nucleotide sequences that were highly shared and had low generation probability. A later analysis calculated a clonal expansion index for each public chain from normalized within-repertoire ranks of inferred template counts. Generation probabilities in a later analysis came from a VDJ recombination model fitted to out-of-frame rearrangements, and those results were checked against IGoR. Hypergeometric tests were used in a later analysis to score TCR-TCR, TCR-HLA and TCR-CMV co-occurrence, with a repertoire-size bias correction applied to the TCR pairs. To estimate false discovery rates, a later analysis permuted the HLA or CMV assignments 20 times. In a later analysis, co-occurring TCRs were grouped using DBSCAN, and TCRdist sequence similarity was added for clustering within HLA-allele-positive subsets. For co-occurrence clustering, repertoires with fewer than 30,000 or more than 120,000 public chains were excluded, along with five repertoires with anomalous nucleotide sharing. As stored in TCRdb, this immuneACCESS dataset retains in-frame rearrangements with V and J assigned. A fraction of the clones does not appear; measured against another copy, unresolved V genes explain less than half of the discrepancy, and the remainder lacks a known reason. The D gene and trimming were derived from the DNA, and the V and J assignments and clone size from that table. Within this sample are 150,000 to 200,000 clones, with approximately 71% of them counted one time only. The ten top clones hold less than 1.6% of the sample.

There are 15 amino acids in the CDR3, from cysteine to phenylalanine inclusive. The sequence is cut down to CDR3 DNA, 45 bases in frame from base 1. V loses 8 bases at its end and J loses 3 bases; junction bases beyond the gene matches: 9. The germline V gene sets CDR1 to SGHTA and CDR2 to FQGNSA. The sequenced sample consisted of PBMCs. This TCR was sampled from a girl aged 10-17 years in good health and CMV-seronegative. Rearrangement joined TRBV7-2 to TRBJ2-7; 11 bases in between match TRBD2. The DNA sequence follows: TGTGCCAGCGGTCAACTAGCGGGGGTAATCTACGAGCAGTACTTC. Its translation is CASGQLAGVIYEQYF.